This TCR beta chain came from a study of blood T cell repertoires in COVID-19. Study overall: Samples came from the United States, Italy and Spain, spanning acute and convalescent COVID-19.

Using immunoSEQ multiplex PCR, the repertoire was profiled, and TCRdb retains in-frame clones only, with some absent. The sample gives approximately 79,000 clones, roughly 84% of which show up once; about 20% is in the top ten. The germline gives CDR1 MGHDK, CDR2 SYGVNS. The CDR3 loop spans 15 amino acids. Trimming removed 11 bases at V and 0 bases at J, with 18 bases between. The receptor was derived from a woman aged 45-60 years with acute or convalescent COVID-19. The genes are TRBV25-1 and TRBJ2-3; D is possibly TRBD2 (7 bases). Source material: peripheral blood. CDR3 residues: CASQGRAISTDTQYF. For the CDR3, the DNA is TGTGCCTCCCAGGGGAGGGCAATAAGCACAGATACGCAGTATTTT.